This TCR beta chain was sequenced for a study of T-cell reconstitution after alpha-beta-depleted transplantation in children. Library preparation (for TCRbeta) was performed with unique molecular identifiers. TCRdb re-called the PCR reads through MiXCR, storing one row per CDR3 protein. The data contain approximately 350,000 distinct CDR3 sequences, approximately 12% of them singletons. This CDR3 region has 16 residues. V lost 4 bases and J lost 4; bases outside the gene matches: 7. From germline, CDR1 is LGHNA and CDR2 YSLEER. The chain joins TRBV4-3 to TRBJ1-1, with TRBD1 identical over 12 bases. This TCR was recovered from a human donor who donated a stem cell graft to a child with Fanconi anemia. Sample: PBMCs, taken from the stem cell graft. The CDR3 spells CASSLGGTGGLTEAFF. The CDR3 DNA reads TGCGCCAGCAGCCTGGGAGGGACAGGGGGCCTCACTGAAGCTTTCTTT.